This T cell receptor (beta chain) was obtained from a study of cytomegalovirus exposure and HLA in healthy donors. Study context: In an earlier analysis, approximately 120 million unique TCR beta sequences were found from approximately 170 million T cells.

Trimming removed 2 bases at V and 7 bases at J, with 9 bases between. The CDR3 sequence is 13 residues long. CDR1 is SGHTA and CDR2 is FQGNSA in the germline V gene. Vbeta (60) and Jbeta (13) primers were used in the PCR. Produced via immunoSEQ multiplex PCR; TCRdb's table is partial and in-frame only. The sample contains about 120,000 clones, 70% to 90% of which appear only once. The source is a man in his forties in good health and CMV-seronegative. Source material: PBMCs. V is TRBV7-2 and J is TRBJ1-5; D unresolved. In nucleotides, the CDR3 is TGTGCCAGCAGCTTAAAAGATCGGCAGCCCCAGCATTTT. Its translation: CASSLKDRQPQHF.